These 30 T cell receptor beta chains came from one sample sequenced in a study of cytomegalovirus exposure and HLA in healthy donors. In the PCR, 60 Vbeta and 13 Jbeta primers were used. Generated by immunoSEQ multiplex PCR, the TCRdb table keeps only in-frame clones and is missing some. The sample includes about 79,000 clones, around 70% of them seen just once. The specimen sequenced was PBMCs. The receptors stem from a man aged 35-49 years in good health and CMV-seropositive.

The J gene is TRBJ2-1, the V gene TRBV27, with TRBD2 matching over 13 bases. CDR1 and CDR2 (germline): MNHEY, SMNVEV (reference sequence). CDR3 size: 15 residues. V lost 5 bases, J lost 7 bases, and 5 bases stayed unmatched. CDR3 amino acids: CASSPGTSGTNEQFF. The CDR3 coding sequence is TGTGCCAGCAGTCCCGGGACTAGCGGGACGAATGAGCAGTTCTTC.

V usage is TRBV10-3 and J usage is TRBJ1-1, with TRBD1 matching over 7 bases. V was clipped by 7 bases and J by 1 base; unmatched bases: 3. Germline V gives CDR1 ENHRY, CDR2 SYGVKD. The CDR3 loop spans 13 amino acids. This CDR3 reads CAITGQRNTEAFF. Written as DNA, the CDR3 is TGTGCCATCACGGGACAGAGGAACACTGAAGCTTTCTTT.

The chain carries TRBV2 and TRBJ1-2; 9 nucleotides line up with TRBD1. Germline CDR1 is SNHLY and CDR2 is FYNNEI. This CDR3 region has 13 residues. The V gene end was trimmed by 9 bases and the J gene end by 0 bases; junction bases not matched to a gene: 2. The CDR3 is CASRDRANYGYTF. The DNA of the CDR3 is TGTGCCAGTAGGGACAGGGCTAACTATGGCTACACCTTC. Together with reference TRBV2 and TRBJ1-2, the CDR3 gives the full variable domain: EPEVTQTPSHQVTQMGQEVILRCVPISNHLYFYWYRQILGQKVEFLVSFYNNEISEKSEIFDDQFSVERPDGSNFTLKIRSTKLEDSAMYFCASRDRANYGYTFGSGTRLTVV.

This chain connects TRBV6-1 to TRBJ2-3, with a possible D match to TRBD2 (6 bases). The CDR3 runs to 14 residues. Germline CDR1 MNHNS, CDR2 SASEGT. V was cut by 7 bases and J by 5 bases, with 16 bases left in between. The CDR3 is CASTLRLGGDTQYF. As DNA, the CDR3 is TGTGCCAGCACCCTCCGGTTGGGGGGAGATACGCAGTATTTT.

In this sample, this clone turned up a few times. The J gene is TRBJ2-3, the V gene TRBV10-3, with a tentative D call TRBD1 (6 bases). Trimming cost V 4 bases and J 2 bases, with 10 bases left between them. Germline CDR1 ENHRY, CDR2 SYGVKD. CDR3 length: 14 residues. CDR3 nucleotides: TGTGCCATCAGTGGGGGGCAGGCCACAGATACGCAGTATTTT. This gives the protein CAISGGQATDTQYF.

This clone appeared a few times. The chain combines TRBV28 with TRBJ1-1; TRBD1 is a possible D gene (5 bases). Trimming cost V 10 bases and J 1 base, with 10 bases left between them. Germline CDR1 and CDR2: MDHEN and SYDVKM. CDR3 length equals 12 residues. The CDR3 coding sequence is TGTGCCACCGTAACAGGGAACACTGAAGCTTTCTTT. It specifies CATVTGNTEAFF.

CDR3 region: CASSRGLLGNEQFF. CDR3 nucleotide sequence: TGTGCCAGCAGTAGGGGGCTCCTGGGGAATGAGCAGTTCTTC. The V call is TRBV6-6, the J call TRBJ2-1; 7 bases map to TRBD1. The CDR3 totals 14 residues. Germline assignment: CDR1 MNHNY and CDR2 SVGAGI (reference sequence). Unmatched junction bases numbered 8, after V lost 5 bases and J lost 7 bases.

The chain is built from TRBV11-2 and TRBJ2-4; 8 bases are a match to TRBD2. V trimming: 0 bases; J trimming: 7 bases; junction bases outside the gene matches: 2. CDR1 and CDR2 (germline): SGHAT, FQNNGV. The CDR3 runs to 14 residues. CDR3 DNA: TGTGCCAGCAGCTTAGATCGGGGGGGGAACATTCAGTACTTC. It translates to CASSLDRGGNIQYF. Full variable domain (missing parts from reference TRBV11-2 and TRBJ2-4): EAGVAQSPRYKIIEKRQSVAFWCNPISGHATLYWYQQILGQGPKLLIQFQNNGVVDDSQLPKDRFSAERLKGVDSTLKIQPAKLEDSAVYLCASSLDRGGNIQYFGAGTRLSVL.

The chain has TRBV7-8 and TRBJ2-7, with 8 positions matching TRBD2. The CDR3 spans 16 residues. The ends lost 0 bases at V and 7 bases at J; junction bases unmatched: 11. CDR1 is SGHVS, CDR2 FQNEAQ, per germline. As DNA, the CDR3 is TGTGCCAGCAGCTTAGCCCTAGCGGGCGACCTGGGGGAGCAGTACTTC. Translating gives CASSLALAGDLGEQYF.

V and J are TRBV5-4 and TRBJ2-5, with 13 bases that match TRBD2. After removal of 4 bases from V and 2 bases from J, the junction contained 11 bases not matched to a gene. The CDR3 consists of 18 residues. Germline assignment: CDR1 SGHNT and CDR2 YYREEE (reference sequence). CDR3 sequence reads: CASSPDGLAGAPQETQYF. The CDR3 DNA sequence: TGTGCCAGCAGCCCGGACGGACTAGCGGGAGCCCCACAAGAGACCCAGTACTTC.

This clone was found a few times. The chain has TRBV5-1 and TRBJ2-5; possible D gene TRBD1, 5 bases. Germline CDR1 reads SGHRS; CDR2 reads YFSETQ. CDR3 size: 15 residues. V shed 1 base and J shed 1 base, with 11 bases lying between them. In DNA form, the CDR3 reads TGCGCCAGCAGCTTGTCAGGGTTGAGCCAAGAGACCCAGTACTTC. Translating gives CASSLSGLSQETQYF.

The chain carries TRBV27 and TRBJ2-7; maybe TRBD2 (5 bases). Germline V CDR1 and CDR2: MNHEY, SMNVEV (reference sequence). The CDR3 is made up of 13 amino acids. Deletions cut 8 bases from V and 1 base from J, with 12 bases between. CDR3 coding DNA: TGTGCCAGCCCCCTAGAGCGGTCCTACGAGCAGTACTTC. This gives the protein CASPLERSYEQYF.

This clone was seen repeatedly, ten times or more. J is TRBJ1-2 and V is TRBV6-1; D not certain. V dropped 1 base and J dropped 5 bases, with 8 bases sitting between them. The CDR3 length is 13 residues. Per germline, CDR1 MNHNS and CDR2 SASEGT. CDR3 sequence reads: CASSEGEIYGYTF. The DNA for the CDR3 is TGTGCCAGCAGTGAAGGAGAGATTTATGGCTACACCTTC.

The table lists this clone with a few counts. The gene calls are TRBV7-2 and TRBJ1-6; tentatively, D is TRBD1 (5 bases). V gave up 1 base and J gave up 9 bases, with 10 bases separating them. Germline V lookup: CDR1 SGHTA, CDR2 FQGNSA. The CDR3 has 14 amino acids. The chain's CDR3 is CASSLGGPLSPLHF. The CDR3 DNA reads as TGTGCCAGCAGCTTAGGGGGCCCCCTTTCACCCCTCCACTTT.

The V gene is TRBV2, the J gene TRBJ2-3; D is perhaps TRBD2 (5 bases). Germline CDR1 SNHLY, CDR2 FYNNEI. This CDR3 contains 14 residues. V was cut by 10 bases and J by 2 bases, with 16 bases left in between. The CDR3 sequence: CATILEADTDTQYF. The DNA of the CDR3 is TGTGCCACCATACTAGAGGCCGACACAGATACGCAGTATTTT.

The chain joins TRBV5-1 to TRBJ2-1, with 14 positions matching TRBD2. From germline, CDR1 is SGHRS and CDR2 YFSETQ. The V gene end was trimmed by 1 base and the J gene end by 5 bases; junction bases not matched to a gene: 8. This CDR3 comprises 18 residues. The CDR3 sequence: CASSLSRGLAGEHNEQFF. CDR3 sequence (DNA): TGCGCCAGCAGCTTGAGCAGGGGACTAGCGGGAGAGCACAATGAGCAGTTCTTC.

The chain is built from TRBV6-5 and TRBJ2-7; the match to TRBD1 covers 8 bases. The V and J ends lost 10 bases and 4 bases, in that order; junction bases with no gene match: 6. The CDR3 extends over 12 amino acids. From germline, CDR1 is MNHEY and CDR2 SVGAGI. The CDR3 loop is CAKFDRGYEQYF. CDR3 in DNA: TGTGCCAAATTCGACAGGGGATACGAGCAGTACTTC.

The rearrangement links TRBV19 to TRBJ2-3, with D perhaps matching TRBD2 (6 bases). The V and J ends lost 3 bases and 5 bases respectively, with 15 bases between them. This CDR3 has 15 amino acids. In germline, CDR1 is LNHDA, CDR2 SQIVND (reference sequence). The CDR3 coding sequence is TGTGCCAGTAGTATTGCTCGGGGGAGTGGAGATACGCAGTATTTT. Its protein product is CASSIARGSGDTQYF.

The chain combines TRBV7-3 with TRBJ2-1; tentative D call: TRBD2 (5 bases). The CDR3 spans 16 residues. With 1 base removed from V and 7 bases from J, the gap between germline ends came to 17 bases. The germline V gene has CDR1 SGHTA and CDR2 FQGTGA. CDR3 DNA: TGTGCCAGCAGCTTAATGCCCGATAGCGAGCGGAATGAGCAGTTCTTC. Protein sequence: CASSLMPDSERNEQFF. The whole variable domain, filled in from reference TRBV7-3 and TRBJ2-1, reads GAGVSQTPSNKVTEKGKYVELRCDPISGHTALYWYRQSLGQGPEFLIYFQGTGAADDSGLPNDRFFAVRPEGSVSTLKIQRTERGDSAVYLCASSLMPDSERNEQFFGPGTRLTVL.

A remark on this clone: Its ends do not fully match the called genes, so a read error is possible. In DNA form, the CDR3 reads TGTGCCAGCAGCCTCACCTATAGCAATCAGCCCCGGCATTTT. Translating it yields CASSLTYSNQPRHF. V usage is TRBV7-2 and J usage is TRBJ1-5; no clear D. The CDR3 sequence is 14 residues long. Germline CDR1 SGHTA, CDR2 FQGNSA.

This CDR3 reads CASSLEQDTGLGKPQHF. CDR3 DNA: TGTGCCAGCAGCTTAGAACAGGACACCGGCTTGGGAAAGCCCCAGCATTTT. The V call is TRBV7-8, the J call TRBJ1-5; tentatively, D is TRBD1 (5 bases). V dropped 1 base and J dropped 8 bases, with 21 bases sitting between them. Germline V gene data show CDR1 as SGHVS and CDR2 as FQNEAQ. This CDR3 spans 17 amino acids.

The rearrangement joins TRBV27 to TRBJ2-1, with TRBD2 matching 10 bases. Germline V gene data show CDR1 as MNHEY and CDR2 as SMNVEV (reference sequence). This CDR3 is 16 amino acids long. With V trimmed by 6 bases and J by 5 bases, 10 bases remained unmatched. The CDR3 loop is CASSLDGLAANNEQFF. The CDR3 bases are TGTGCCAGCAGCCTAGACGGACTAGCGGCCAACAATGAGCAGTTCTTC.

As regards this clone: At one of its ends the junction is not consistent with the germline gene, which may arise from a read error. Other nucleotide sequences in the sample specify the same CDR3. The chain joins TRBV11-2 to TRBJ2-7, with TRBD2 matching over 9 bases. Germline V gene lookup returns CDR1 SGHAT and CDR2 FQNNGV. The CDR3 sequence is 14 residues long. CDR3 in DNA: TGCGCCAGCAGCTTAGACCTGACTAGCGGCGAGCAGTACTTC. This codes for CASSLDLTSGEQYF. Full variable domain (missing parts from reference TRBV11-2 and TRBJ2-7): EAGVAQSPRYKIIEKRQSVAFWCNPISGHATLYWYQQILGQGPKLLIQFQNNGVVDDSQLPKDRFSAERLKGVDSTLKIQPAKLEDSAVYLCASSLDLTSGEQYFGPGTRLTVT.

In this sample, this clone turned up a few times. The chain employs TRBV19 and TRBJ1-1; D unclear. This CDR3 spans 14 amino acids. Deletions cut 8 bases from V and 4 bases from J, with 17 bases between. The V gene's germline CDR1 is LNHDA and CDR2 SQIVND (reference sequence). The CDR3 sequence is CASFKNGRSTEAFF. CDR3 nucleotide sequence: TGTGCCAGTTTCAAAAACGGGAGGAGCACTGAAGCTTTCTTT. Filled out from reference TRBV19 and TRBJ1-1, the complete variable domain reads DGGITQSPKYLFRKEGQNVTLSCEQNLNHDAMYWYRQDPGQGLRLIYYSQIVNDFQKGDIAEGYSVSREKKESFPLTVTSAQKNPTAFYLCASFKNGRSTEAFFGQGTRLTVV.

This rearrangement joins TRBV6-5 to TRBJ1-5, with D unresolved. The CDR3 runs 13 residues. Germline-derived CDR1 and CDR2 are MNHEY and SVGAGI. V lost 2 bases and J lost 4, with 6 bases in between. The CDR3 spells CASSYGGNQPQHF. In nucleotides, the CDR3 is TGTGCCAGCAGTTACGGAGGGAATCAGCCCCAGCATTTT.

The chain recombines TRBV6-1 with TRBJ1-2; D not certain. Germline loops: CDR1 MNHNS, CDR2 SASEGT. This CDR3 has 14 residues. V gave up 0 bases and J gave up 4 bases, with 9 bases separating them. As DNA, the CDR3 is TGTGCCAGCAGTGAAGCTTGGCACCCCTATGGCTACACCTTC. Its translation is CASSEAWHPYGYTF.

The genes are TRBV2 and TRBJ2-7; D perhaps matches TRBD1 (6 bases). CDR1 SNHLY and CDR2 FYNNEI come from the germline V gene. CDR3 length: 14 residues. V was trimmed by 2 bases and J by 2 bases, leaving 10 bases between them. The CDR3 region is CASSEFPGAYEQYF. The CDR3 coding sequence is TGTGCCAGCAGTGAATTTCCAGGGGCCTACGAGCAGTACTTC.

J is TRBJ2-3 and V is TRBV2, with a weak D call TRBD1 (6 bases). Trimming took off 4 bases at V and 5 bases at J, with 13 bases between the two ends. The CDR3 runs to 14 residues. Germline values: CDR1 SNHLY, CDR2 FYNNEI. CDR3 loop: CASSGTGRGDTQYF. The CDR3 DNA sequence: TGTGCCAGCAGTGGAACAGGGAGAGGAGATACGCAGTATTTT. Variable domain in full (rest from reference TRBV2 and TRBJ2-3): EPEVTQTPSHQVTQMGQEVILRCVPISNHLYFYWYRQILGQKVEFLVSFYNNEISEKSEIFDDQFSVERPDGSNFTLKIRSTKLEDSAMYFCASSGTGRGDTQYFGPGTRLTVL.

In DNA, the CDR3 is TGTGCCCTCCAGGGCGGTGGAAACACCATATATTTT. Translated: CALQGGGNTIYF. J is TRBJ1-3 and V is TRBV10-3, with D perhaps matching TRBD1 (5 bases). V gave up 11 bases and J gave up 3 bases, with 11 bases separating them. Germline assignment: CDR1 ENHRY and CDR2 SYGVKD. The CDR3 totals 12 residues.

This sequence joins TRBV2 and TRBJ2-7; 11 nucleotides match TRBD1. J lost 1 base, V lost 7 bases, and 9 bases had no gene match. The CDR3 spans 16 residues. Germline V gives CDR1 SNHLY, CDR2 FYNNEI. The CDR3 nucleotides read TGTGCCAGCATCCCACCAGGACAGGGGGCATCCTACGAGCAGTACTTC. It is translated as CASIPPGQGASYEQYF.